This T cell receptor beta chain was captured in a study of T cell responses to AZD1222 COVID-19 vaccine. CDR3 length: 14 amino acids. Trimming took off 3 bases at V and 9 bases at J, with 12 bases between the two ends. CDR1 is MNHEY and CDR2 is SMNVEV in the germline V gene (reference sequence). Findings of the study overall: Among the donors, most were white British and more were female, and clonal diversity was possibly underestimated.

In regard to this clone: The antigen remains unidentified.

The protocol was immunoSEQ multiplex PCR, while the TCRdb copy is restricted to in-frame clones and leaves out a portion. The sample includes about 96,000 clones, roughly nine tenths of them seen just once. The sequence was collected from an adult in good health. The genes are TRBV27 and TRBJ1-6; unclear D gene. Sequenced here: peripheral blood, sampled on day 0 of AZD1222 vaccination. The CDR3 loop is CASSFPGFGSPLHF. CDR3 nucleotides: TGTGCCAGCAGTTTCCCAGGTTTTGGTTCACCCCTCCACTTT.